What follows are 19 T cell receptor beta chains derived from one specimen sequenced in a study of CD8+ T cells in alopecia areata. RNA was extracted and reverse transcribed into cDNA as the sequencing template. Here immunoSEQ multiplex PCR was the method, and the copy in TCRdb shows in-frame clones only, minus some. The sample carries about 130,000 clones, roughly 50% recorded once. This sample comprised CD8+ T cells sorted from blood, obtained at week 0. The receptors come from a human donor with alopecia areata.

The chain has TRBV4-3 and TRBJ1-2, with D uncertain. The CDR3 spans 15 residues. V gave up 1 base and J gave up 7 bases, with 16 bases separating them. Germline V CDR1 and CDR2: LGHNA, YSLEER. The CDR3 region is CASSQGASSGGGYTF. The CDR3 bases are TGCGCCAGCAGCCAAGGGGCGTCCTCGGGCGGTGGCTACACCTTC.

The chain is built from TRBV5-1 and TRBJ2-3; 8 positions agree with TRBD2. Germline V gene lookup returns CDR1 SGHRS and CDR2 YFSETQ. This CDR3 spans 15 amino acids. Trimming removed 4 bases from V and 5 bases from J; junction bases left unmatched: 9. CDR3 loop: CASSQGSGGRDTQYF. The CDR3 nucleotides read TGCGCCAGCAGCCAGGGGAGCGGGGGTAGAGATACGCAGTATTTT.

The chain recombines TRBV30 with TRBJ1-6; 9 bases are shared with TRBD1. V lost 4 bases and J lost 8; bases outside the gene matches: 6. CDR3 length: 14 residues. CDR1 GTSNPN and CDR2 SVGIG come from the germline V gene (reference sequence). The CDR3 coding sequence is TGTGCCTGGACGGAGGGACAGGGCCATTCACCCCTCCACTTT. This translates into CAWTEGQGHSPLHF.

The chain joins TRBV6-1 to TRBJ1-6; 7 nucleotides align to TRBD1. Looked up from germline, CDR1 is MNHNS and CDR2 is SASEGT. This CDR3 is built from 15 residues. The J segment lost 9 bases and the V segment lost 0 bases, leaving 5 bases of the junction unmatched. The CDR3 DNA is TGTGCCAGCAGTGAAGCGCTTGACAGGGTTTCACCCCTCCACTTT. Residues: CASSEALDRVSPLHF.

Only a few counts were recorded for this clone. V usage is TRBV6-5 and J usage is TRBJ1-3, with 7 bases aligning to TRBD1. V lost 2 bases to trimming and J lost 5 bases; unmatched junction nucleotides: 6. Germline CDR1 and CDR2: MNHEY and SVGAGI. CDR3 length: 15 residues. DNA of the CDR3: TGTGCCAGCAGTTACACGCCGGGACAGAGAAACACCATATATTTT. It is translated as CASSYTPGQRNTIYF.

The V call is TRBV5-4, the J call TRBJ2-3, with 7 nucleotides matching TRBD1. Trimming took 4 bases from V and 1 from J; bases not matched to a gene: 6. Germline V lookup: CDR1 SGHNT, CDR2 YYREEE (reference sequence). The CDR3 spans 15 residues. CDR3 nucleotide sequence: TGTGCCAGCAGCACGACAGGGCTCGGCACAGATACGCAGTATTTT. This translates into CASSTTGLGTDTQYF.

This clone was seen only a few times. The gene calls are TRBV7-9 and TRBJ2-5; D unclear. The CDR3 length is 12 residues. V was cut by 1 base and J by 4 bases, with 4 bases left in between. The V gene's germline CDR1 is SEHNR and CDR2 FQNEAQ (reference sequence). DNA for the CDR3: TGTGCCAGCAGCTTAGTGCGAGAGACCCAGTACTTC. Its translation is CASSLVRETQYF.

The J gene is TRBJ1-2, the V gene TRBV7-9; D gene ambiguous. Germline assignment: CDR1 SEHNR and CDR2 FQNEAQ (reference sequence). V gave up 5 bases and J gave up 4 bases, with 11 bases separating them. The CDR3 is made up of 13 amino acids. CDR3 DNA: TGTGCCAGCAGCCCGTCCTATTTCTATGGCTACACCTTC. Its protein is CASSPSYFYGYTF.

The genes are TRBV23-1 and TRBJ1-5; TRBD1 agrees at 12 bases. TRBV23-1 is designated an ORF whose function remains uncertain. The CDR3 is 17 amino acids. Unmatched junction bases numbered 16, after V lost 8 bases and J lost 8 bases. The CDR3, as DNA: TGCGCCAGCCACATCTGGGGGGACAGGGGGCGAAGGGAGCCCCAGCATTTT. It is translated as CASHIWGDRGRREPQHF.

The chain uses TRBV29-1 and TRBJ1-2; tentative D call: TRBD1 (5 bases). V lost 1 base to trimming and J lost 0 bases, with 12 bases between them. This CDR3 contains 15 residues. The germline CDR1 and CDR2 sequences are SQVTM and ANQGSEA. The CDR3 sequence is CSVEVPGGANYGYTF. CDR3 DNA sequence: TGCAGCGTTGAAGTGCCGGGGGGAGCTAACTATGGCTACACCTTC.

The table lists this clone with a few counts. Other DNA variants within this sample encode the same CDR3. The chain links TRBV19 to TRBJ1-1; D not resolved. Germline CDR1 is LNHDA and CDR2 is SQIVND (reference sequence). The CDR3 is 13 amino acids. V was clipped by 3 bases and J by 2 bases, with 7 bases between them. The chain's CDR3 is CASSISLNTEAFF. The CDR3 DNA follows: TGTGCCAGTAGTATTTCACTAAACACTGAAGCTTTCTTT.

The chain couples TRBV30 to TRBJ2-1; 10 bases are a match to TRBD1. The CDR3 sequence is 13 residues long. V was pared by 5 bases and J by 7 bases, with 5 bases of the junction left unmatched. Looked up from germline, CDR1 is GTSNPN and CDR2 is SVGIG (reference sequence). The CDR3, as DNA: TGTGCCTGGGGACAGGGGGATTGGAATGAGCAGTTCTTC. As protein: CAWGQGDWNEQFF. The full variable domain, completed using reference TRBV30 and TRBJ2-1, is SQTIHQWPATLVQPVGSPLSLECTVEGTSNPNLYWYRQAAGRGLQLLFYSVGIGQISSEVPQNLSASRPQDRQFILSSKKLLLSDSGFYLCAWGQGDWNEQFFGPGTRLTVL.

This clone appeared a few times. V usage is TRBV29-1 and J usage is TRBJ1-1; D is possibly TRBD1 (6 bases). Germline V gene data show CDR1 as SQVTM and CDR2 as ANQGSEA. The CDR3 runs to 11 residues. The V end lost 6 bases, the J end lost 6 bases, and 11 bases lay between the germline ends. The CDR3 sequence is CSVPRGSEAFF. In DNA, the CDR3 is TGCAGCGTACCCAGGGGCTCTGAAGCTTTCTTT.

The chain links TRBV19 to TRBJ1-1; D may be TRBD1 (6 bases). V was pared by 5 bases and J by 4 bases, with 14 bases between. Germline assignment: CDR1 LNHDA and CDR2 SQIVND (reference sequence). The CDR3 loop spans 14 amino acids. CDR3 in DNA: TGTGCCAGTAGTCTGCAGGGGACGGTCACTGAAGCTTTCTTT. Translation: CASSLQGTVTEAFF.

This clone was counted only a few times. The rearrangement links TRBV7-9 to TRBJ1-2; D is undetermined. V lost 0 bases and J lost 6, with 8 bases in between. The CDR3 contains 13 residues. Germline values: CDR1 SEHNR, CDR2 FQNEAQ (reference sequence). This chain's CDR3 is CASSLAMAHGYTF. The CDR3 DNA follows: TGTGCCAGCAGCTTAGCGATGGCCCATGGCTACACCTTC.

The CDR3 nucleotides are TGCAGCGTTGATGGGCAGGTTTACAATGAGCAGTTCTTC. It specifies CSVDGQVYNEQFF. This chain connects TRBV29-1 to TRBJ2-1; no reliable D call. V lost 3 bases and J lost 4, with 10 bases in between. This CDR3 contains 13 residues. Germline V gives CDR1 SQVTM, CDR2 ANQGSEA.

J is TRBJ2-7 and V is TRBV27, with D possibly matching TRBD2 (6 bases). The CDR3 loop spans 14 amino acids. Germline V gene lookup returns CDR1 MNHEY and CDR2 SMNVEV (reference sequence). Trimming took off 3 bases at V and 2 bases at J, with 11 bases between the two ends. The CDR3 sequence: CASSLAGSAYEQYF. The CDR3 bases are TGTGCCAGCAGTTTGGCGGGGAGCGCCTACGAGCAGTACTTC.

This clone has a count of ten or more. The rearrangement uses TRBV9 and TRBJ1-1; no definite D call. The V end was cut by 0 bases, the J end by 3 bases, with 9 bases between. In germline, CDR1 is SGDLS, CDR2 YYNGEE. The CDR3 contains 14 residues. The CDR3 region is CASSVEGPDTEAFF. The CDR3 coding sequence is TGTGCCAGCAGCGTAGAGGGCCCAGACACTGAAGCTTTCTTT.

This clone was seen a handful of times. The rearrangement links TRBV10-3 to TRBJ2-5, with TRBD2 matching over 7 bases. This CDR3 spans 14 amino acids. V shed 8 bases, J shed 4 bases, and the junction held 10 bases outside the gene matches. Per the germline V gene, CDR1 is ENHRY and CDR2 is SYGVKD. The CDR3 sequence: CAISPAGEGETQYF. CDR3 DNA: TGTGCCATCTCTCCCGCGGGGGAAGGAGAGACCCAGTACTTC.